Listed below are T cell receptor beta chains from one sample, sequenced in a study of T cell changes during pregnancy in multiple sclerosis. Sequencing used immunoSEQ multiplex PCR; TCRdb keeps in-frame clones, though not all of them. The sample gives around 97,000 clones, roughly nine tenths of which show up once; 0.75% to 0.95% is in the top ten. Material: peripheral blood, obtained after pregnancy. Receptor source: a female donor with multiple sclerosis, enrolled in a pregnancy study. CDR3s include the opening cysteine and the closing phenylalanine or tryptophan. A D gene is named only where the DNA matches it firmly. Not all rows give a size; the values are once, few, many and, for expanded clones, a class.

d_gene	v_gene	abundance	j_gene	CDR3nt	CDR3aa
-	TRBV7-8	-	TRBJ1-1	TGTGCCAGCAGCATAACAAGGGACAACGGCCGAAAAGCTTTCTTT	CASSITRDNGRKAFF
TRBD2	TRBV9	-	TRBJ2-1	TGTGCCAGCAGCGTCGGGACTAGCGGGAAACTGGGTGAGCAGTTCTTC	CASSVGTSGKLGEQFF
-	TRBV19	few	TRBJ1-2	TGTGCCAGTAGTATTCTAGTCTCGGGCTATGGCTACACCTTC	CASSILVSGYGYTF
TRBD1	TRBV5-1	-	TRBJ2-2	TGCGCCAGCAGCTCCGGGACAGTCTACACCGGGGAGCTGTTTTTT	CASSSGTVYTGELFF
-	TRBV27	-	TRBJ1-4	TGTGCCAGCACCGCCGACAGGAATAATGAAAAACTGTTTTTT	CASTADRNNEKLFF
-	TRBV4-1	-	TRBJ2-1	TGCGCCAGCAGCCAAGGGCTAAGGATCCAACAGGGCAATGAGCAGTTCTTC	CASSQGLRIQQGNEQFF
TRBD1	TRBV29-1	-	TRBJ1-2	TGCAGCGTTGAAGCCGCTTTACAGGGGGCTTTAGGGTATGGCTACACCTTC	CSVEAALQGALGYGYTF
-	TRBV28	-	TRBJ1-2	TGTGCCAGCAGTTTGATGGATGGGGCGCATGGCTACACCTTC	CASSLMDGAHGYTF
-	TRBV29-1	-	TRBJ2-6	TGCGCGGGCGGTGACCCCTCTGGGGCCAACGTCCTGACTTTC	CAGGDPSGANVLTF
TRBD1	TRBV7-2	-	TRBJ1-6	TGTGCCAGCAGCTTAGCGTCGGCAGGGGGTTTGGATTCACCCCTCCACTTT	CASSLASAGGLDSPLHF
-	TRBV4-3	-	TRBJ2-2	TGCGCCAGCAGCCAAAACTTAGCGCCCCCGAACACCGGGGAGCTGTTTTTT	CASSQNLAPPNTGELFF
-	TRBV6-8	-	TRBJ2-5	TGTGCCAGCAGCCCGAGCGGACAGCAGCAAGAGACCCAGTACTTC	CASSPSGQQQETQYF
-	TRBV27	-	TRBJ2-7	TGTGCCAGCAGTTGGGATACAGGGCTCGGCGAGCAGTACTTC	CASSWDTGLGEQYF
TRBD2	TRBV9	-	TRBJ2-2	TGTGCCAGCAGTGTCTTTGAGTACGGGGGGGCAGACACCGGGGAGCTGTTTTTT	CASSVFEYGGADTGELFF
-	TRBV2	once	TRBJ1-3	TGTGCCAGCACTGAGGACAGAGGGAACACCATATATTTT	CASTEDRGNTIYF
TRBD2	TRBV2	-	TRBJ2-2	TGTGCCAGCAGGGGACTAGTAACCACCGGGGAGCTGTTTTTT	CASRGLVTTGELFF
TRBD2	TRBV7-2	-	TRBJ2-5	TGTGCCAGCAGCTCGGGACTAGCAGCAGAGACCCAGTACTTC	CASSSGLAAETQYF